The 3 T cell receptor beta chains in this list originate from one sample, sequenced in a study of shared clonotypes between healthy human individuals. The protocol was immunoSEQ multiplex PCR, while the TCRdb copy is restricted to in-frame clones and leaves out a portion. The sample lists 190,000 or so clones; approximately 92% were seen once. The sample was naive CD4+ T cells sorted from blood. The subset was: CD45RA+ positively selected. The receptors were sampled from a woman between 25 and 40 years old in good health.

Here the CDR3 DNA reads TGTGCCAGCAGTGAAGGGGTTCTAGGATACGAGCAGTACTTC. Protein sequence: CASSEGVLGYEQYF. The chain joins TRBV6-1 to TRBJ2-7; no reliable D call. The CDR3 loop spans 14 amino acids. Germline assignment: CDR1 MNHNS and CDR2 SASEGT. V gave up 1 base and J gave up 4 bases, with 11 bases separating them.

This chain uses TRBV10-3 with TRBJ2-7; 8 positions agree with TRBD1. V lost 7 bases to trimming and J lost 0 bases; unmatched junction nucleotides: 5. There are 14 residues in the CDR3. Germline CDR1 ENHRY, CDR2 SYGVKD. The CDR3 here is CAIMRTGTSYEQYF. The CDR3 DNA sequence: TGTGCCATCATGCGGACAGGGACCTCCTACGAGCAGTACTTC.

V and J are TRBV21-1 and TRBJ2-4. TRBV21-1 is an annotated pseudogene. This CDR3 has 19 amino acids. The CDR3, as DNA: TGTGCCAGCAGCCCAGAAAACAGGCCCTCCGGGATTGCCAAAAACATTCAGTACTTC. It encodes CASSPENRPSGIAKNIQYF.